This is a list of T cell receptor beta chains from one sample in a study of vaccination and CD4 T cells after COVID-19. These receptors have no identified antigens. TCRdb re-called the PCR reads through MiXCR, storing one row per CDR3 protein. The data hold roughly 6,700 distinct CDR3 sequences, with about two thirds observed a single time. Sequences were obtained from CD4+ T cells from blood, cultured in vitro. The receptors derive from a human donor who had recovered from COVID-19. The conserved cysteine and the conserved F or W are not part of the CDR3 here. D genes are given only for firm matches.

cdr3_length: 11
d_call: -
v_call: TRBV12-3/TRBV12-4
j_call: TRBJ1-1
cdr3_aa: ASRVLGIREAF

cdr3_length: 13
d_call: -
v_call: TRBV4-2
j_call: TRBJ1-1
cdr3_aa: ASSQGRGGRAEAF

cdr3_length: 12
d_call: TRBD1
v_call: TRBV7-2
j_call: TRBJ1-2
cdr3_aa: ASSLEYRGLGYT

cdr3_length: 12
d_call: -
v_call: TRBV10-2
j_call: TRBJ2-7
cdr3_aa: ASSEWKRTYEQY

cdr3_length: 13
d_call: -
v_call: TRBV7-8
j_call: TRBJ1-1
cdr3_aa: ASSSPGGGHTEAF

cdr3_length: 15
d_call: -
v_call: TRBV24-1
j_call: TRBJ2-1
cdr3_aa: ATSDPLRGADYNEQF

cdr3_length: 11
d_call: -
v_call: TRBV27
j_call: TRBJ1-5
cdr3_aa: ASSFGDNQPQH

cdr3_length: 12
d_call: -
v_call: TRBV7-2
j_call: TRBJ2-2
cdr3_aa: ASSRSTTAGELF

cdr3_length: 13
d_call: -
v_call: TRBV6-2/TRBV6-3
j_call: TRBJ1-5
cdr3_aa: ASTRPGLSNQPQH

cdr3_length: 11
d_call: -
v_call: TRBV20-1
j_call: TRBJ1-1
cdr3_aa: SAIGGRNTEAF

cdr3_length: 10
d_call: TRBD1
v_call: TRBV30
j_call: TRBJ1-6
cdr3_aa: AWGQGLSPLH

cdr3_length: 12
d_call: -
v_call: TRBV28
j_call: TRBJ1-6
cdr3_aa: ASSPGGTALPLH

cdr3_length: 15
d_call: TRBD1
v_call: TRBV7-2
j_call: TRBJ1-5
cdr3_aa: ASSQAPGQALGQPQH

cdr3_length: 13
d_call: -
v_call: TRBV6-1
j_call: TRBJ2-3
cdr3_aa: ASKTREQVRGTQY

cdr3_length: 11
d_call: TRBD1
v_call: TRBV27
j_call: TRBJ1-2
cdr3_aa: ASRWDRGNGYT

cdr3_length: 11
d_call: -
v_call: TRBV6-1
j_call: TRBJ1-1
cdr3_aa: ASRLTYNTEAF

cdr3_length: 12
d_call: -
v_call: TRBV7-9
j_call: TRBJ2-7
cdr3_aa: ASSPGAGSYEQY

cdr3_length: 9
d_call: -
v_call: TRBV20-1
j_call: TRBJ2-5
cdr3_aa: SPSEGETQY

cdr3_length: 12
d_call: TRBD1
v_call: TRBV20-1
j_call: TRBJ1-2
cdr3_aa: SARTPGQGDGYT

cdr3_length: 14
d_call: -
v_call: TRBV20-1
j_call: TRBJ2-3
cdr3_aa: SARDFGRGHTDTQY

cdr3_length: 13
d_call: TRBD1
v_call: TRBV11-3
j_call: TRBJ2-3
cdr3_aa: ASSRTGQDTDTQY

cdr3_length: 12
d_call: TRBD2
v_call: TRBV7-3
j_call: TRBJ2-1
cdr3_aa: ASSYGLARDEQF

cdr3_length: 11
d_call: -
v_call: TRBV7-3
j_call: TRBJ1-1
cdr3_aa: ASSLVQDTEAF

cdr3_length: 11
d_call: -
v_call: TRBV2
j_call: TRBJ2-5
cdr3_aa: ASSENREETQY

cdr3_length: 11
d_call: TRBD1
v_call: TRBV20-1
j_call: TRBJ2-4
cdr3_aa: SVVGGFWNIQY

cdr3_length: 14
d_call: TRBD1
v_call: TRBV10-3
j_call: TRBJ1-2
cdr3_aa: AISEGGDRGDYGYT

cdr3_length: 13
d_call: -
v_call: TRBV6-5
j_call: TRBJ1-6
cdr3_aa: ASSYRGPKRSPLH

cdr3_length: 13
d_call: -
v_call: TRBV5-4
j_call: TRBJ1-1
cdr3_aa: ASSTGSREDTEAF

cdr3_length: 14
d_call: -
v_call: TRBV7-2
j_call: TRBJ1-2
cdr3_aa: ASSPQVWDRGYGYT

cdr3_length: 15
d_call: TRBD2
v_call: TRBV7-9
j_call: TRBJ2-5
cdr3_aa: ASSFGIGTSHQETQY

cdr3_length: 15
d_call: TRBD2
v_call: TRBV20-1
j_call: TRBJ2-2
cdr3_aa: SARDGGVRANTGELF